This T cell receptor (beta chain) was documented in a study of shared clonotypes between healthy human individuals. The donors were adults (healthy and HIV-negative) with no recent acute infections or vaccinations. Germline V gene sequence: CDR1 MNHEY, CDR2 SVGAGI. V was trimmed by 5 bases and J by 7 bases, leaving 12 bases between them. The CDR3 is 13 residues long. Ten immunoSEQ deep assay plates held the unsorted PBMC DNA. The protocol was immunoSEQ multiplex PCR, while the TCRdb copy is restricted to in-frame clones and leaves out a portion. Found here are about 480,000 clones, 60% to 80% of them singletons; the top ten hold around an eighth.

The material sequenced was PBMCs. V and J are TRBV6-5 and TRBJ1-5; no reliable D call. The clonotype comes from a middle-aged woman in good health. Some clones in this sample may be carry-over from other donors' samples. The CDR3 bases are TGTGCCAGCAGTGGCCACCACAGCCAGCCCCAGCATTTT. It yields the protein CASSGHHSQPQHF.